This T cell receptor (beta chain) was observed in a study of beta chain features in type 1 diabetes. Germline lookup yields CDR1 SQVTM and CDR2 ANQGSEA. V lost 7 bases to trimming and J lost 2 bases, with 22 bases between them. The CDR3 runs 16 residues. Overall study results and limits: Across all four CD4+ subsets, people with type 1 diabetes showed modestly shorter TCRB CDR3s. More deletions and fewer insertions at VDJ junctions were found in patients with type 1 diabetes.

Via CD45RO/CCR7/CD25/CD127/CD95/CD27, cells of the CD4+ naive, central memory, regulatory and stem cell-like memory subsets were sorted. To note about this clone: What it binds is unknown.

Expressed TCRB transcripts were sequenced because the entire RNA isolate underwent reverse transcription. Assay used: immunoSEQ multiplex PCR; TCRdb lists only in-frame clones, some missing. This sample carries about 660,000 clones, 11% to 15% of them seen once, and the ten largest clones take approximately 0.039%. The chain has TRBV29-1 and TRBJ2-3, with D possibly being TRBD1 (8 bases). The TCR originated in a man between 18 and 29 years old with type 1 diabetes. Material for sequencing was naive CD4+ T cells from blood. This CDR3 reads CSGGTGVGGYTDTQYF. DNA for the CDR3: TGCAGCGGTGGGACAGGAGTCGGGGGGTACACAGATACGCAGTATTTT.